This T cell receptor beta chain came from a study of memory CD4+ T cells and cytomegalovirus serostatus. On this clone: Its target is unknown. Relative to the germline gene, one junction end is altered; a read error may explain this.

The assay was immunoSEQ multiplex PCR, and TCRdb's table has in-frame clones only and misses some. The sample yields approximately 44,000 clones, just over 75% seen once. Notes on the study in general: The CMV-associated TCR signature appears largely within the CD4+ memory repertoire.

Single viable CD3+CD4+CD8-CD45RO+ cells were sorted as the memory CD4+ T cells. Serum IgG to CMV pp150, pp28, p38 and p52 defined serostatus. Total CD4+ T cells were enriched by CD4 positive selection. The sequence was collected from an adult in good health and CMV-seronegative. Sequenced material: memory CD4+ T cells from blood.

The CDR3 sequence: CASSSGLEQNPGELFF. The DNA of the CDR3 is TGTGCCAGCAGCTCGGGACTAGAGCAGAACCCCGGGGAGCTGTTTTTT. The chain recombines TRBV5-8 with TRBJ2-2; 8 bases map to TRBD2. CDR1 is SGHTS and CDR2 is YDEGEE in the germline V gene. This CDR3 has 16 residues. Drawing the rest from reference TRBV5-8 and TRBJ2-2, the complete variable domain is EAGVTQSPTHLIKTRGQQATLRCSPISGHTSVYWYQQALGLGLQFLLWYDEGEERNRGNFPPRFSGRQFPNYSSELNVNALELEDSALYLCASSSGLEQNPGELFFGEGSRLTVL.